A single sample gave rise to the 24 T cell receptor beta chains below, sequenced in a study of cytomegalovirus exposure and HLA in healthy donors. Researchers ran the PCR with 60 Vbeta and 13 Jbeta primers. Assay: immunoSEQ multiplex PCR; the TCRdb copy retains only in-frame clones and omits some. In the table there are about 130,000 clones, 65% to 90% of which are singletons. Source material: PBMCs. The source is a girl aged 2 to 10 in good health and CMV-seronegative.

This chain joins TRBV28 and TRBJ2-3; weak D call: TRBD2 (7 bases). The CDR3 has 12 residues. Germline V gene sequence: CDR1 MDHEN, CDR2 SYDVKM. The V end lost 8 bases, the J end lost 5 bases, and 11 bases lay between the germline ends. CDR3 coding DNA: TGTGCCAGCGGAGGGGGGGTAGATACGCAGTATTTT. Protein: CASGGGVDTQYF. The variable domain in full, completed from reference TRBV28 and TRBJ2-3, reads DVKVTQSSRYLVKRTGEKVFLECVQDMDHENMFWYRQDPGLGLRLIYFSYDVKMKEKGDIPEGYSVSREKKERFSLILESASTNQTSMYLCASGGGVDTQYFGPGTRLTVL.

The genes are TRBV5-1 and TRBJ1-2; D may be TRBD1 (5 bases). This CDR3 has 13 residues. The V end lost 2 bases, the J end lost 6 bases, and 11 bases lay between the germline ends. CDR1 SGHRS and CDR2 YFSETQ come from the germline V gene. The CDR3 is CASSFDGGDGYTF. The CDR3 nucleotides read TGCGCCAGCAGCTTTGACGGAGGGGATGGCTACACCTTC. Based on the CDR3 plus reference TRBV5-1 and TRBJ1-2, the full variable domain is KAGVTQTPRYLIKTRGQQVTLSCSPISGHRSVSWYQQTPGQGLQFLFEYFSETQRNKGNFPGRFSGRQFSNSRSEMNVSTLELGDSALYLCASSFDGGDGYTFGSGTRLTVV.

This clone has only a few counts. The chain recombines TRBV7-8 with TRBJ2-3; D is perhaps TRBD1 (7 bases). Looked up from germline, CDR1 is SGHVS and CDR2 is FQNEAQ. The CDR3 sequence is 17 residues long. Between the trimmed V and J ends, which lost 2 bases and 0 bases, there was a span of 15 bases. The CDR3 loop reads CASSLRGREESTDTQYF. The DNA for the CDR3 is TGTGCCAGCAGCTTAAGGGGGCGGGAAGAAAGCACAGATACGCAGTATTTT.

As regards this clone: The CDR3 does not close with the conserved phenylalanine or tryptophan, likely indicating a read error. CDR3 amino acids: CASSLSGAGELFV. CDR3 nucleotide sequence: TGCGCCAGCAGCTTGAGCGGGGCCGGGGAGCTGTTTGTT. This sequence joins TRBV5-1 and TRBJ2-2; 7 bases line up with TRBD2. There are 13 residues in the CDR3. The V gene's germline CDR1 is SGHRS and CDR2 YFSETQ. V lost 1 base to trimming and J lost 6 bases; unmatched junction nucleotides: 0.

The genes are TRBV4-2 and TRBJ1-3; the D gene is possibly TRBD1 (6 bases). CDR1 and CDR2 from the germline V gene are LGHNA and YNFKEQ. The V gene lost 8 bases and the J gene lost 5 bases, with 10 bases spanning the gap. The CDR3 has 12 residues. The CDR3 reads CASSGDRNTIYF. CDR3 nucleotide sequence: TGTGCCAGCTCAGGGGATCGAAACACCATATATTTT.

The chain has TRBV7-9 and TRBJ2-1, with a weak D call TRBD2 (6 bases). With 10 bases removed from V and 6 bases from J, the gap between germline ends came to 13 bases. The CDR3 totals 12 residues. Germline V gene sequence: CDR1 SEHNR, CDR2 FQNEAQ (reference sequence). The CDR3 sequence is CATSGVRNEQFF. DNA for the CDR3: TGTGCCACCTCGGGAGTGCGCAATGAGCAGTTCTTC. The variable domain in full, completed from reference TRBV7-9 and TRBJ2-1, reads DTGVSQNPRHKITKRGQNVTFRCDPISEHNRLYWYRQTLGQGPEFLTYFQNEAQLEKSRLLSDRFSAERPKGSFSTLEIQRTEQGDSAMYLCATSGVRNEQFFGPGTRLTVL.

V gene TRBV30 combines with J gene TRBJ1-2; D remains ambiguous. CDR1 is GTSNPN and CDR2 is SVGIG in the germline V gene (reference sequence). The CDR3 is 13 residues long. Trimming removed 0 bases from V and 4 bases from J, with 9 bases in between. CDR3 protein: CAWSVRGAYGYTF. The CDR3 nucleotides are TGTGCCTGGAGTGTGAGAGGTGCCTATGGCTACACCTTC.

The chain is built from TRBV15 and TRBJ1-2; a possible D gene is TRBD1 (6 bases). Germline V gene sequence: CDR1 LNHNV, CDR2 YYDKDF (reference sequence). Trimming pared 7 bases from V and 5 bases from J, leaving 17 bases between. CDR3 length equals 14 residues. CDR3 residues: CATTPAGTSYGYTF. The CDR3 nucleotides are TGTGCCACCACCCCTGCCGGGACATCGTATGGCTACACCTTC.

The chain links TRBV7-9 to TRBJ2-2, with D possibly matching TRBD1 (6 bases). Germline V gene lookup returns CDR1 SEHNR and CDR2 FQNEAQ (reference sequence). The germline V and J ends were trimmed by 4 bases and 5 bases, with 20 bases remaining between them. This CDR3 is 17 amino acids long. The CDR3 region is CASSSPPNRGWTGELFF. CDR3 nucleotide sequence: TGTGCCAGCAGCTCCCCCCCGAATAGGGGGTGGACCGGGGAGCTGTTTTTT.

CDR3 region: CASSIDPGRAVDEQFF. The CDR3 DNA sequence: TGTGCCAGTAGTATAGATCCCGGGAGGGCCGTCGATGAGCAGTTCTTC. The rearrangement uses TRBV19 and TRBJ2-1, with TRBD2 identical over 8 bases. The J segment lost 8 bases and the V segment lost 0 bases, leaving 9 bases of the junction unmatched. Germline CDR1 reads LNHDA; CDR2 reads SQIVND (reference sequence). The CDR3 spans 16 residues.

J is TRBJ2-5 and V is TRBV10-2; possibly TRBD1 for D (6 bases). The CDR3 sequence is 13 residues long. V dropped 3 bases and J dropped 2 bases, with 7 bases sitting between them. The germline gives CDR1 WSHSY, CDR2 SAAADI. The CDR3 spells CASSDTGQETQYF. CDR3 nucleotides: TGCGCCAGCAGTGACACAGGGCAAGAGACCCAGTACTTC.

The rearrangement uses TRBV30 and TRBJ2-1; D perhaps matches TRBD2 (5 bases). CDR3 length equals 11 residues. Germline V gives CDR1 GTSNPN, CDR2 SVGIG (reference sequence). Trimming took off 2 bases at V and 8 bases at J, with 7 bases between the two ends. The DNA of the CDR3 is TGTGCCTGGAGTATCGGGGATGAGCAGTTCTTC. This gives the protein CAWSIGDEQFF. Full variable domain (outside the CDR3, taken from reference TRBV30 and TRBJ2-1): SQTIHQWPATLVQPVGSPLSLECTVEGTSNPNLYWYRQAAGRGLQLLFYSVGIGQISSEVPQNLSASRPQDRQFILSSKKLLLSDSGFYLCAWSIGDEQFFGPGTRLTVL.

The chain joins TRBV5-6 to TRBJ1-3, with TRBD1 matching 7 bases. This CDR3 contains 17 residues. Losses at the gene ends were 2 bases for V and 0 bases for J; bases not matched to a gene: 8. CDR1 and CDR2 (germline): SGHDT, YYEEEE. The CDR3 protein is CASSFSSGTDSGNTIYF. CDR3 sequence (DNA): TGTGCCAGCAGCTTTTCATCCGGGACAGACTCTGGAAACACCATATATTTT. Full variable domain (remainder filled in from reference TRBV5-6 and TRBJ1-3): DAGVTQSPTHLIKTRGQQVTLRCSPKSGHDTVSWYQQALGQGPQFIFQYYEEEERQRGNFPDRFSGHQFPNYSSELNVNALLLGDSALYLCASSFSSGTDSGNTIYFGEGSWLTVV.

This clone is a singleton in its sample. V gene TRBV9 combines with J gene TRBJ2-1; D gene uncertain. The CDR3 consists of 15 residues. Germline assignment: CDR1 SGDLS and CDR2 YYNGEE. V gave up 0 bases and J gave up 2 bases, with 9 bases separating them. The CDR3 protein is CASSVEDSTYNEQFF. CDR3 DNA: TGTGCCAGCAGCGTAGAGGATAGCACCTACAATGAGCAGTTCTTC.

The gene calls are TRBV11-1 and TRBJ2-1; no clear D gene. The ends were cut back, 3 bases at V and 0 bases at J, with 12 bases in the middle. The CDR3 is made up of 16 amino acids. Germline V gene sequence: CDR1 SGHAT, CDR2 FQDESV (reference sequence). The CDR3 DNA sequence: TGTGCCAGCAGCTTCCCCCTGCGTAGCTCCTACAATGAGCAGTTCTTC. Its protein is CASSFPLRSSYNEQFF. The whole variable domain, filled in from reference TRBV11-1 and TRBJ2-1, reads EAEVAQSPRYKITEKSQAVAFWCDPISGHATLYWYRQILGQGPELLVQFQDESVVDDSQLPKDRFSAERLKGVDSTLKIQPAELGDSAMYLCASSFPLRSSYNEQFFGPGTRLTVL.

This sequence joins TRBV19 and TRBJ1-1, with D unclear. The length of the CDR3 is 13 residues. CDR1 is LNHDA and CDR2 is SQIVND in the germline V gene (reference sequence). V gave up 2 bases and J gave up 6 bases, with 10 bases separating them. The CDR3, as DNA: TGTGCCAGTAGTATACCTCTCCGGGCTGAAGCTTTCTTT. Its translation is CASSIPLRAEAFF.

The DNA of the CDR3 is TGTGCCAGCAGCGTAGACGAGGGAGGGCCATCCTACGAGCAGTACTTC. This sequence encodes CASSVDEGGPSYEQYF. The rearrangement joins TRBV9 to TRBJ2-7; 7 bases map to TRBD2. Germline-derived CDR1 and CDR2 are SGDLS and YYNGEE. V lost 0 bases to trimming and J lost 1 base; unmatched junction nucleotides: 7. The CDR3 consists of 16 residues.

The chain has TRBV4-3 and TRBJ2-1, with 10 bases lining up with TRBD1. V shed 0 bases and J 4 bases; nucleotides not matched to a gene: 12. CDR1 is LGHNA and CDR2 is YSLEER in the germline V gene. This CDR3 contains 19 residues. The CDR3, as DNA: TGCGCCAGCAGCCAAGATCTAATAATCAGGACAGGGGGGTACAATGAGCAGTTCTTC. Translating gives CASSQDLIIRTGGYNEQFF.

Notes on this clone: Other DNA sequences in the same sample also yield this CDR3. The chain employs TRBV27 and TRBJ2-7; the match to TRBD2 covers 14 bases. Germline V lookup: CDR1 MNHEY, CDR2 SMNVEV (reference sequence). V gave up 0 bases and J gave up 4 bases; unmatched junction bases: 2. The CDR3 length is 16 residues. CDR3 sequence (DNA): TGTGCCAGCAGTTTATCAGGGACTAGCGGGAGTTACGAGCAGTACTTC. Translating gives CASSLSGTSGSYEQYF.

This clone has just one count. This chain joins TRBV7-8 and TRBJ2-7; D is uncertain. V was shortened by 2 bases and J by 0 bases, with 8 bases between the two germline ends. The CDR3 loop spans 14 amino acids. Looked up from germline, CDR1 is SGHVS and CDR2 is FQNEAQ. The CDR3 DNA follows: TGTGCCAGCAGCTTAAGCCCGAGCTCCTACGAGCAGTACTTC. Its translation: CASSLSPSSYEQYF.

As DNA, the CDR3 is TGTGCCAGCAGGGAGGGCGAGGCTTCGGGAGAGACCCAGTACTTC. Translation gives CASREGEASGETQYF. The J gene is TRBJ2-5, the V gene TRBV25-1; a weak D match, TRBD2 (6 bases). This CDR3 has 15 amino acids. The germline gives CDR1 MGHDK, CDR2 SYGVNS. Between the trimmed V and J ends, which lost 6 bases and 4 bases, there was a span of 18 bases.

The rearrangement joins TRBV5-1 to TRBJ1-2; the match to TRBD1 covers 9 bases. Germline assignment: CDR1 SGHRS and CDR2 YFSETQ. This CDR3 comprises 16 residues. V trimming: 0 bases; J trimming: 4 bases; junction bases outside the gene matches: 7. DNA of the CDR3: TGCGCCAGCAGCTTGGGAGACCGGGACAGGGCCTATGGCTACACCTTC. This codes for CASSLGDRDRAYGYTF.

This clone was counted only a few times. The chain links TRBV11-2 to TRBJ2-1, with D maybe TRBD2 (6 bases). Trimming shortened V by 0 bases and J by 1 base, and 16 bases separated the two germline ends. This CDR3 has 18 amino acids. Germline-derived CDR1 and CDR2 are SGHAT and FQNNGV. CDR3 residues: CASSLDGVEGTSYNEQFF. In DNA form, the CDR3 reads TGTGCCAGCAGCTTAGATGGGGTTGAGGGGACTTCCTACAATGAGCAGTTCTTC.

This CDR3 is CASSPTGLWNEQFF. The CDR3 region has the DNA TGTGCCAGCAGCCCCACCGGACTTTGGAATGAGCAGTTCTTC. The chain has TRBV5-4 and TRBJ2-1; a possible D gene is TRBD2 (5 bases). Germline V gene lookup returns CDR1 SGHNT and CDR2 YYREEE (reference sequence). The germline V and J ends were trimmed by 4 bases and 7 bases, with 15 bases remaining between them. CDR3 length: 14 residues. The whole variable domain, filled in from reference TRBV5-4 and TRBJ2-1, reads ETGVTQSPTHLIKTRGQQVTLRCSSQSGHNTVSWYQQALGQGPQFIFQYYREEENGRGNFPPRFSGLQFPNYSSELNVNALELDDSALYLCASSPTGLWNEQFFGPGTRLTVL.